This T cell receptor beta chain was found in a study of technical replicates of blood from a few donors. Profiled with immunoSEQ multiplex PCR; TCRdb holds only in-frame clones, not every one. The repertoire has around 73,000 clones, over 90% of them found once; the top ten carry approximately 4.6%. Per the germline V gene, CDR1 is SGHDT and CDR2 is YYEEEE. CDR3 length: 16 amino acids. V was pared by 2 bases and J by 1 base, with 4 bases of the junction left unmatched. This TCR came from a human donor in good health. Some clones in this sample may be carry-over from other donors' samples. Sequencing was done on a sample of PBMCs. This chain joins TRBV5-6 and TRBJ2-2, with 8 bases identical to TRBD1. The chain's CDR3 is CASSFSGQGNTGELFF. Here the CDR3 DNA reads TGTGCCAGCAGCTTCTCTGGACAGGGGAACACCGGGGAGCTGTTTTTT.